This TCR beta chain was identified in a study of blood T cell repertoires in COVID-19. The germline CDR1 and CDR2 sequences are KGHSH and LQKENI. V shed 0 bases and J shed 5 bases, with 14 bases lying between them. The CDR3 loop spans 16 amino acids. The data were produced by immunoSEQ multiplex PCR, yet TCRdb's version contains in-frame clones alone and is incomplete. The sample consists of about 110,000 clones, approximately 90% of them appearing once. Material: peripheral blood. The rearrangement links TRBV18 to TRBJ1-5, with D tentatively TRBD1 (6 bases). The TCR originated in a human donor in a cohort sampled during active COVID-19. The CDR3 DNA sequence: TGTGCCAGCTCACCACCGAACAGGGCAGGGGATCAGCCCCAGCATTTT. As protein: CASSPPNRAGDQPQHF.